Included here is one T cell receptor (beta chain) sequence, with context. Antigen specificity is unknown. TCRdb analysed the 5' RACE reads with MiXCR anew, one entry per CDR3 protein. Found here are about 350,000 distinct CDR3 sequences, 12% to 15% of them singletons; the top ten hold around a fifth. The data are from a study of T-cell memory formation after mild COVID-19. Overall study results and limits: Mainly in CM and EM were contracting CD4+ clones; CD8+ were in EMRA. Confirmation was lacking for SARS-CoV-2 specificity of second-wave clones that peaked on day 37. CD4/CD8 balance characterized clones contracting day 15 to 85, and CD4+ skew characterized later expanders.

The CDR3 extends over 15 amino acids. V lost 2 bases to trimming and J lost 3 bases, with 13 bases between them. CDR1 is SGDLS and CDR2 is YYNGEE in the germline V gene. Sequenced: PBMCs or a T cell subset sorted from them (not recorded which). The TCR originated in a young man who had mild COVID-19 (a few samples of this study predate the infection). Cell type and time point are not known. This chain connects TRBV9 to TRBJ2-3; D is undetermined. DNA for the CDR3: TGTGCCAGCAGCGTCGGCGCCGGAGTGACAGATACGCAGTATTTT. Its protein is CASSVGAGVTDTQYF.